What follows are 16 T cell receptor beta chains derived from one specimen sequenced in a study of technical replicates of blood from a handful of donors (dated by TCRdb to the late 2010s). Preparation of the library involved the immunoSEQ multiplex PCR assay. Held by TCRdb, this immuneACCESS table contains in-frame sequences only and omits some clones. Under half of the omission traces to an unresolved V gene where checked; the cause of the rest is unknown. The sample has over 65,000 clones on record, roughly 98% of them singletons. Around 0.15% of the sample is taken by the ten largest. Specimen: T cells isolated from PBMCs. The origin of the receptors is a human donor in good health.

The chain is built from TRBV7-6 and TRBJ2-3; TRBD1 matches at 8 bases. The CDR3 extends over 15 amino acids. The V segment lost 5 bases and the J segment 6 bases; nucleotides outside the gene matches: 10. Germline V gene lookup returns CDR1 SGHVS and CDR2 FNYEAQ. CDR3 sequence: CASSPDRALGDTQYF. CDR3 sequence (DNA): TGTGCCAGCAGCCCGGACAGGGCTCTTGGGGATACGCAGTATTTT.

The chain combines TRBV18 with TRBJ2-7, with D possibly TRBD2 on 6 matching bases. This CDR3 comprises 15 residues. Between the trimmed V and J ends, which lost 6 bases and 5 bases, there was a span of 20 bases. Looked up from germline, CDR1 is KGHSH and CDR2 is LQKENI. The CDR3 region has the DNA TGTGCCAGCTCTCATCCGGTCGGGGGTACCAACGAGCAGTACTTC. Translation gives CASSHPVGGTNEQYF.

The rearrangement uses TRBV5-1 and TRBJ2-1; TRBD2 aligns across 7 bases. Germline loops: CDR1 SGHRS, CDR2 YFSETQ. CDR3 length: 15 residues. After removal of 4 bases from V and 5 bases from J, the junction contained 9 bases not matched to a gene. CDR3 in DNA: TGCGCCAGCAGCGTGCTGGCGGGAGAACACAATGAGCAGTTCTTC. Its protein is CASSVLAGEHNEQFF.

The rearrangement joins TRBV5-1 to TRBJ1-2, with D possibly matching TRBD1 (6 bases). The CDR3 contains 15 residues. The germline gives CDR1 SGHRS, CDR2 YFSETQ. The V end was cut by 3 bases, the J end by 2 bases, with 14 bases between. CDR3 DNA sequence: TGCGCCAGCAGCTCCCGGGACAAGGGGAACTATGGCTACACCTTC. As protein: CASSSRDKGNYGYTF.

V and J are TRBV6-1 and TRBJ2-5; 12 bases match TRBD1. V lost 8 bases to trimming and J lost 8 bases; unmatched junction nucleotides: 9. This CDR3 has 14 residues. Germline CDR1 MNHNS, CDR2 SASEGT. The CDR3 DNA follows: TGTGCCAGCCGGGACAGGGGGCGGAGGCGCACCCAGTACTTC. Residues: CASRDRGRRRTQYF.

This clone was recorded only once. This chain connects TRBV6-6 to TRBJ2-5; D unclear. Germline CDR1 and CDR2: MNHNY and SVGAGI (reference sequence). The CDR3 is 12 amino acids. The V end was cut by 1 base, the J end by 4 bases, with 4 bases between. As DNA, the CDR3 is TGTGCCAGCAGTTACTTTAGAGAGACCCAGTACTTC. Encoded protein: CASSYFRETQYF.

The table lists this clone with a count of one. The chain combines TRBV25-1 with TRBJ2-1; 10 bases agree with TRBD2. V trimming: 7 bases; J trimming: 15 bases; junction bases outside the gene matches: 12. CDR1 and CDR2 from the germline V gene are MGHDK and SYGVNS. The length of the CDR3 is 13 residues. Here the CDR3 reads CASNPGRTSGVFF. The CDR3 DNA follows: TGTGCCAGCAATCCCGGCCGGACTAGCGGAGTGTTCTTC.

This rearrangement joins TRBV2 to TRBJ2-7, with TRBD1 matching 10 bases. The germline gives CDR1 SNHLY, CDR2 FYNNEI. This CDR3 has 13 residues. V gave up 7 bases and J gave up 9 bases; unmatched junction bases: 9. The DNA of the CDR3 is TGTGCCAGCATTGGACAGGGGGGCTATAGGCAGTACTTC. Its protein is CASIGQGGYRQYF. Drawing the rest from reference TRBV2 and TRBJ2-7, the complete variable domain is EPEVTQTPSHQVTQMGQEVILRCVPISNHLYFYWYRQILGQKVEFLVSFYNNEISEKSEIFDDQFSVERPDGSNFTLKIRSTKLEDSAMYFCASIGQGGYRQYFGPGTRLTVT.

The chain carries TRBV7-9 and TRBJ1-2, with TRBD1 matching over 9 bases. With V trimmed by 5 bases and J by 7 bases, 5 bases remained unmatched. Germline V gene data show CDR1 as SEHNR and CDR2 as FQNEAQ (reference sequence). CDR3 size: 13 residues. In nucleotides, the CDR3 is TGTGCCAGCAGCCAAGGACAGGGGCCTGGCTACACCTTC. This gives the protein CASSQGQGPGYTF.

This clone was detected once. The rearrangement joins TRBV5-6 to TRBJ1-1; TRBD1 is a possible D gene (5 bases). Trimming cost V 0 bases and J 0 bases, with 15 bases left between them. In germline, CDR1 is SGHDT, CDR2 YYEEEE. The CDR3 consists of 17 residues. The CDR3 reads CASSLGGGGGVNTEAFF. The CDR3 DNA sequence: TGTGCCAGCAGCTTGGGCGGCGGCGGGGGGGTGAACACTGAAGCTTTCTTT.

The CDR3 spells CASSSVYPTYNEQFF. CDR3 nucleotide sequence: TGTGCCAGTTCATCCGTCTACCCTACCTACAATGAGCAGTTCTTC. The gene calls are TRBV28 and TRBJ2-1; D not resolved. The germline V and J ends were trimmed by 9 bases and 2 bases, with 17 bases remaining between them. CDR1 MDHEN and CDR2 SYDVKM come from the germline V gene. This CDR3 contains 15 residues.

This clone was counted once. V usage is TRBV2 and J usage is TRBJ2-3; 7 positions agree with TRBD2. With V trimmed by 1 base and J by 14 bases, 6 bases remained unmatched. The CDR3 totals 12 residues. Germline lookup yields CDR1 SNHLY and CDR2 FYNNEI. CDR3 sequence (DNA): TGTGCCAGCAGTGAAGTGCGGGAGTACCCGTATTTT. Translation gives CASSEVREYPYF.

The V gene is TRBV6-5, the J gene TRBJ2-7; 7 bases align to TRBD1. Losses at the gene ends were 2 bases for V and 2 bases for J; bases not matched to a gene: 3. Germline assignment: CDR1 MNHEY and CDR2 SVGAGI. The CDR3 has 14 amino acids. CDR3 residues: CASSYTGTAYEQYF. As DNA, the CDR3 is TGTGCCAGCAGTTACACCGGGACAGCCTACGAGCAGTACTTC.

The CDR3 DNA sequence: TGCAGCGTTCCCTCCTTGGAGGGCACTCACGAGCAGTACTTC. Its protein is CSVPSLEGTHEQYF. The J gene is TRBJ2-7, the V gene TRBV29-1; weak D call: TRBD2 (6 bases). CDR3 length equals 14 residues. Germline CDR1 is SQVTM and CDR2 is ANQGSEA. V shed 5 bases and J shed 5 bases, with 19 bases lying between them.

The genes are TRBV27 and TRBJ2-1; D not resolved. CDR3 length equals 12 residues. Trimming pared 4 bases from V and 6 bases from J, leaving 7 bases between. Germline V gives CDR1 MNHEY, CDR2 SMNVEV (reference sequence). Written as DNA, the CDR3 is TGTGCCAGCAGTTCCCGGGTCAATGAGCAGTTCTTC. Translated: CASSSRVNEQFF.

For the CDR3, the DNA is TGTGCCAGCAGCTTGCTCGGGACTACGGGAAGTGAGCAGTTCTTC. Its protein is CASSLLGTTGSEQFF. The chain carries TRBV7-9 and TRBJ2-1; 7 positions agree with TRBD2. Looked up from germline, CDR1 is SEHNR and CDR2 is FQNEAQ (reference sequence). Trimming removed 3 bases from V and 9 bases from J; junction bases left unmatched: 11. The CDR3 has 15 amino acids.